Only one count was recorded for the clone carrying this TCR beta chain. This sample was included in a study of blood T cell repertoires in COVID-19. Study information: There were acute and convalescent COVID-19 samples, and they came from the United States, Italy and Spain. T cells, B-cell-depleted T cells, or PBMCs provided the cDNA or gDNA that served as material.

Original data processing: Reference gene primer amplification gave nucleated cell count estimates. The table came from immunoSEQ multiplex PCR; TCRdb's copy has only in-frame clones and leaves some out. From that table come the V and J calls and clone size; the DNA was used to work out D and trimming. Counted here are 250,000 to 350,000 clones, around nine tenths occurring once; the ten biggest clones make up under 15%. Germline CDR1 and CDR2: SNHLY and FYNNEI. V lost 2 bases and J lost 0, with 7 bases in between. The CDR3 is made up of 15 amino acids. The chain joins TRBV2 to TRBJ2-2; the D gene is possibly TRBD1 (5 bases). The sequence was obtained from a woman in her sixties or seventies with acute or convalescent COVID-19. Material for sequencing was peripheral blood. The CDR3 loop is CASSEQGANTGELFF. DNA for the CDR3: TGTGCCAGCAGTGAACAGGGCGCGAACACCGGGGAGCTGTTTTTT.